This TCR beta chain was documented in a study of control samples from healthy donors and cancer patients. The germline gives CDR1 SGHDN, CDR2 FVKESK. This CDR3 is built from 18 residues. J was trimmed by 0 bases and V by 0 bases; bases with no gene match: 7. Sequencing was performed with immunoSEQ multiplex PCR; in TCRdb, only in-frame clones are kept and a portion is missing. The repertoire holds around 85,000 clones, with around nine tenths as singletons. This chain links TRBV14 with TRBJ1-4; 7 bases map to TRBD1. The clonotype was recovered from a woman aged 60 to 75 in good health. Sequences were obtained from blood. CDR3 DNA sequence: TGTGCCAGCAGCCAAGATCAACAGGGGCAGACAACTAATGAAAAACTGTTTTTT. Protein product: CASSQDQQGQTTNEKLFF. The full variable domain, its missing parts supplied by reference TRBV14 and TRBJ1-4, is EAGVTQFPSHSVIEKGQTVTLRCDPISGHDNLYWYRRVMGKEIKFLLHFVKESKQDESGMPNNRFLAERTGGTYSTLKVQPAELEDSGVYFCASSQDQQGQTTNEKLFFGSGTQLSVL.